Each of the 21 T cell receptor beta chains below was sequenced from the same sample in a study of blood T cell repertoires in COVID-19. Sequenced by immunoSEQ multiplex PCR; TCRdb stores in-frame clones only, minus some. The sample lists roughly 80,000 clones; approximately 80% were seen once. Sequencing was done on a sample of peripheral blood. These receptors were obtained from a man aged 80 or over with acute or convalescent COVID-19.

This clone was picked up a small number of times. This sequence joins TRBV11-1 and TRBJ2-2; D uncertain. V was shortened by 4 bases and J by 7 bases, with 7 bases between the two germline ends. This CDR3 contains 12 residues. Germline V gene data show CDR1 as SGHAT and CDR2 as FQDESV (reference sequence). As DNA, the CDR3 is TGTGCCAGCAGCTCAATCATCGGGGAGCTGTTTTTT. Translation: CASSSIIGELFF. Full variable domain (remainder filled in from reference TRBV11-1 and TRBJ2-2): EAEVAQSPRYKITEKSQAVAFWCDPISGHATLYWYRQILGQGPELLVQFQDESVVDDSQLPKDRFSAERLKGVDSTLKIQPAELGDSAMYLCASSSIIGELFFGEGSRLTVL.

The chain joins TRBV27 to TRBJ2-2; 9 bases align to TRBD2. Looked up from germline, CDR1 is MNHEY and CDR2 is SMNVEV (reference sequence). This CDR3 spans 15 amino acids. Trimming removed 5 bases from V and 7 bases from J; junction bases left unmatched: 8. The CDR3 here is CASSTPSGAYGELFF. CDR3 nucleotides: TGTGCCAGCAGTACCCCTAGCGGGGCGTACGGGGAGCTGTTTTTT.

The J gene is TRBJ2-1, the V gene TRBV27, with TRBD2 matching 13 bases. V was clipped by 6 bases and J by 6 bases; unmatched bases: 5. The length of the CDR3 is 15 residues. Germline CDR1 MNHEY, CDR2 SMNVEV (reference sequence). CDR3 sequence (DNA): TGTGCCAGCAGCACGCGGACTAGCGGGGGCAATGAGCAGTTCTTC. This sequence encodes CASSTRTSGGNEQFF.

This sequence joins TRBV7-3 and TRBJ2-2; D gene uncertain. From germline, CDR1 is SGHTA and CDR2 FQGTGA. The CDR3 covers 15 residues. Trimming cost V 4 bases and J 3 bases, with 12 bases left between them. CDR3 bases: TGTGCCAGCAGCTCACAGATGAGTTACACCGGGGAGCTGTTTTTT. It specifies CASSSQMSYTGELFF.

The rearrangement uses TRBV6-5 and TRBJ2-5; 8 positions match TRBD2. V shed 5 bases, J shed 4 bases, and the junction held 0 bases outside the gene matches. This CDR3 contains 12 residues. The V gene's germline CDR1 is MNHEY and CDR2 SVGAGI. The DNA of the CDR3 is TGTGCCAGCAGTAGCGGGGGAGAGACCCAGTACTTC. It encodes CASSSGGETQYF.

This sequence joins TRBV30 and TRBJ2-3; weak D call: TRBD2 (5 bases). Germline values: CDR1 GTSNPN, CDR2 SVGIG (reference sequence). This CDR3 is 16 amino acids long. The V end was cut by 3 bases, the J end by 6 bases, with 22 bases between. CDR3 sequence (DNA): TGTGCCTGGAGGTTAAACCCGGGGATAGAAACTGATACGCAGTATTTT. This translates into CAWRLNPGIETDTQYF. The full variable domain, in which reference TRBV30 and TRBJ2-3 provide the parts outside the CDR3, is SQTIHQWPATLVQPVGSPLSLECTVEGTSNPNLYWYRQAAGRGLQLLFYSVGIGQISSEVPQNLSASRPQDRQFILSSKKLLLSDSGFYLCAWRLNPGIETDTQYFGPGTRLTVL.

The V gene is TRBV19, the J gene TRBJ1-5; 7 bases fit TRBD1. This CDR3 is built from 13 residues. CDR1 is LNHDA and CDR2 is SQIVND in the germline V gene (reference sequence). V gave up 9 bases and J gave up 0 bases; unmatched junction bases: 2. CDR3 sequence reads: CASGQVSNQPQHF. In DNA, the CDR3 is TGTGCCAGCGGACAGGTTAGCAATCAGCCCCAGCATTTT.

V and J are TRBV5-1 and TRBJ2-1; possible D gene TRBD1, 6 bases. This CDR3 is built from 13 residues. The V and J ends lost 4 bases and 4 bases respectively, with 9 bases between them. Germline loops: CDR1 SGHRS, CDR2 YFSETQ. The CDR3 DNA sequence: TGCGCCAGCAGCCCGGACAGTTACAATGAGCAGTTCTTC. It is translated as CASSPDSYNEQFF.

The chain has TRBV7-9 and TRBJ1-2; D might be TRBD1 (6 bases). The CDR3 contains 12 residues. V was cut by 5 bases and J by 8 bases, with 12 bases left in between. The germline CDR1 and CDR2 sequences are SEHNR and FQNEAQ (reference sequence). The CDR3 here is CASSPQGLGYTF. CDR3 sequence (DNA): TGTGCCAGCAGCCCACAGGGTTTAGGCTACACCTTC.

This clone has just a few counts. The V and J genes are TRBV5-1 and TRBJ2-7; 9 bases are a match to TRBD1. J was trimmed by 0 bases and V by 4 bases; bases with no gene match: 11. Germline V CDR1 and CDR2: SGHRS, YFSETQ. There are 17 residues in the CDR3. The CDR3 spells CASSPLAGTGFSYEQYF. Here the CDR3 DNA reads TGCGCCAGCAGCCCCTTAGCCGGGACAGGGTTCTCCTACGAGCAGTACTTC.

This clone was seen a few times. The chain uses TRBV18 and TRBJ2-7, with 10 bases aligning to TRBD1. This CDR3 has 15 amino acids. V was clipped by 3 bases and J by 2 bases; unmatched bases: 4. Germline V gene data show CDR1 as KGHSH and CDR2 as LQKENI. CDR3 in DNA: TGTGCCAGCTCACCCGCCGGGACAGGGGCCTACGAGCAGTACTTC. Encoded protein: CASSPAGTGAYEQYF.

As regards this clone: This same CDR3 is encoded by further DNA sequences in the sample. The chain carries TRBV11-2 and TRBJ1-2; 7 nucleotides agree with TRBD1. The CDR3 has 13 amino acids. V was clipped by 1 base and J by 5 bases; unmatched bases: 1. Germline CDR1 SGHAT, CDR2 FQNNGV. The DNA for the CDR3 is TGTGCCAGCAGCTTAGGACAGGGTTATGGCTACACCTTC. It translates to CASSLGQGYGYTF.

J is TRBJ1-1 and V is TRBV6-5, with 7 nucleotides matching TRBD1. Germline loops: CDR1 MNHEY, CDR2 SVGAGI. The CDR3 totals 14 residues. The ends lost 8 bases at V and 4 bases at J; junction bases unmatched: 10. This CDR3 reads CASSRETGPTEAFF. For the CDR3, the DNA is TGTGCCAGCTCGAGGGAGACAGGGCCCACTGAAGCTTTCTTT.

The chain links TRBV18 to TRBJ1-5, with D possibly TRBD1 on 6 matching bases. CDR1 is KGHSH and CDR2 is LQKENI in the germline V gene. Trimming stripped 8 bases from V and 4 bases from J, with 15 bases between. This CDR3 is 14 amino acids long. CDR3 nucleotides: TGTGCCAGCACAATAGACAGGAGAAATCAGCCCCAGCATTTT. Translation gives CASTIDRRNQPQHF. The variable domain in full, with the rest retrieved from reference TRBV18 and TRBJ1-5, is NAGVMQNPRHLVRRRGQEARLRCSPMKGHSHVYWYRQLPEEGLKFMVYLQKENIIDESGMPKERFSAEFPKEGPSILRIQQVVRGDSAAYFCASTIDRRNQPQHFGDGTRLSIL.

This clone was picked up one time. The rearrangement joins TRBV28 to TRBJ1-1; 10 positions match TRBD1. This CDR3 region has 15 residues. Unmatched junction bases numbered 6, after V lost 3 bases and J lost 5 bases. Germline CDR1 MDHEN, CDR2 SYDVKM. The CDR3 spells CASSLGDRGLTEAFF. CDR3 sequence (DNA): TGTGCCAGCAGTTTGGGTGACAGGGGGCTTACTGAAGCTTTCTTT.

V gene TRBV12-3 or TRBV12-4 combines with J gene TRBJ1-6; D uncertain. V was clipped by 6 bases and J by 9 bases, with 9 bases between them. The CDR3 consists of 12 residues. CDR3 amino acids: CASRQDGSPLHF. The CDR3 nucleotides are TGTGCCAGCAGGCAGGATGGTTCACCCCTCCACTTT.

The CDR3 loop is CASSQGSGDSGSAQYF. CDR3 sequence (DNA): TGTGCCAGCAGCCAGGGGAGCGGGGATTCTGGCTCCGCGCAGTATTTT. This chain connects TRBV4-2 to TRBJ2-3, with 7 bases lining up with TRBD2. Per germline, CDR1 LGHNA and CDR2 YNFKEQ. V gave up 3 bases and J gave up 10 bases; unmatched junction bases: 16. The CDR3 is made up of 16 amino acids.

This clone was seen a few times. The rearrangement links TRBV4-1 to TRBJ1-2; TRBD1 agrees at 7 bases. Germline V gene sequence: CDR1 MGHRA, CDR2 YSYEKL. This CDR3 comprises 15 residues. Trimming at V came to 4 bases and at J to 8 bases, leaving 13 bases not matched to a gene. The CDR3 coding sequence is TGCGCCAGCAGCCGAGGCCCAGGGGGATCCTACGGCTACACCTTC. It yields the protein CASSRGPGGSYGYTF.

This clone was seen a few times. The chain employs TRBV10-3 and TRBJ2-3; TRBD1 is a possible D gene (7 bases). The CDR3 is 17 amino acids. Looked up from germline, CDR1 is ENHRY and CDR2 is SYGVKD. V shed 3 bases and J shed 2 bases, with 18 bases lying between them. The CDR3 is CAISDGQGGRNTDTQYF. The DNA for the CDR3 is TGTGCCATCAGTGATGGTCAGGGGGGAAGGAACACAGATACGCAGTATTTT.

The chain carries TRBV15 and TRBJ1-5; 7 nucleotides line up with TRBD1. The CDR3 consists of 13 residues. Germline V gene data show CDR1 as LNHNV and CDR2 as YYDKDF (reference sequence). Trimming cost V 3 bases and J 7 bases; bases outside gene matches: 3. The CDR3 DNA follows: TGTGCCACCAGCAGGACAGGGTGGCAGCCCCAGCATTTT. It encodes CATSRTGWQPQHF.

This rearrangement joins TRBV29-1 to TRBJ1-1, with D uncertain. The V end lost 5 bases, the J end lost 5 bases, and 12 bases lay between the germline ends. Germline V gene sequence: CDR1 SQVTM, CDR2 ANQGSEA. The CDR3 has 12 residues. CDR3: CSVSEGGTEAFF. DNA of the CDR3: TGCAGCGTTTCGGAGGGTGGGACTGAAGCTTTCTTT.